This T cell receptor (beta chain) was documented in a study of metastatic and nonmetastatic thyroid tumors. Study-level results: As reported, TCR beta diversity in blood and tumor was significantly higher in malignant thyroid tumors than in benign nodules.

With MiXCR, TCRdb reprocessed the PCR reads. In the table there are about 8,400 clones, roughly two fifths of which are singletons. Notes on this clone: Its antigen is not known.

The length of the CDR3 is 12 residues. Germline-derived CDR1 and CDR2 are SGHDN and FVKESK. V gave up 4 bases and J gave up 1 base, with 4 bases separating them. Thyroid surgery had not been preceded by any treatment in any patient. Sequencing was done on a sample of tumor tissue. The TCR comes from a male donor with papillary thyroid cancer or a benign thyroid nodule (not recorded which). Some clones in this sample may be carry-over from other donors' samples. The gene calls are TRBV14 and TRBJ2-5; unclear D gene. In nucleotides, the CDR3 is TGTGCCAGCAGCCGAATCCAAGAGACCCAGTACTTC. This translates into CASSRIQETQYF.